The rows below give T cell receptor delta chains drawn from one sample of a study of Vδ1+ human thymocytes. TCRdb re-identified clones in the multiplex PCR reads via CATT. The top ten clones hold just under 1% of a sample with around 20,000 delta-chain clones, over 7% of them seen once. Material: Vdelta1+ gamma-delta thymocytes from the thymus. These receptors were collected from a child younger than two who had congenital heart surgery. Both conserved end residues are part of each CDR3. D genes are given only for firm matches. The listing skips clone size in some rows; elsewhere it reads once, few, many or a size class.

v_gene	abundance	j_gene	d_gene	CDR3aa	CDR3nt
TRDV1	few	TRDJ1	TRDD3	CALAPTYWGTHTDKLIF	TGTGCTCTTGCTCCTACGTACTGGGGGACCCACACCGATAAACTCATCTTT
TRDV1	few	TRDJ1	TRDD3	CALGELETWGIPRGTDKLIF	TGTGCTCTTGGGGAACTAGAGACTTGGGGGATACCGAGGGGCACCGATAAACTCATCTTT
TRDV2	-	TRDJ3	TRDD3	CACDTRCFPTFWGSRRSWDTRQMFF	TGTGCCTGTGACACCCGTTGCTTCCCTACATTTTGGGGGAGCCGACGTTCCTGGGACACCCGACAGATGTTTTTC
TRDV1	-	TRDJ1	TRDD3	CALGEFPLLFLLGDTTDKLIF	TGTGCTCTTGGGGAATTCCCCCTACTATTCCTACTGGGGGATACGACCGATAAACTCATCTTT
TRDV1	few	TRDJ1	-	CALGAFPPLLGFTDKLIF	TGTGCTCTTGGGGCATTTCCTCCCTTACTGGGCTTTACCGATAAACTCATCTTT
TRDV2	medium-sized	TRDJ1	TRDD3	CACAYWGSFMGLIF	TGTGCCTGTGCCTACTGGGGGTCCTTCATGGGACTCATCTTT
TRDV1	few	TRDJ1	TRDD3	CALGSTFLGGIADKLIF	TGTGCTCTTGGGTCCACTTTCCTCGGGGGGATAGCCGATAAACTCATCTTT
TRDV1	few	TRDJ2	TRDD3	CALGGSVLGDLTAQLFF	TGTGCTCTTGGGGGGTCCGTACTGGGGGACTTAACAGCACAACTCTTCTTT
TRDV1	-	TRDJ1	TRDD3	CALGEPLYWGIRGTDKLIF	TGTGCTCTTGGGGAACCCCTCTACTGGGGGATACGGGGTACCGATAAACTCATCTTT
TRDV1	few	TRDJ1	-	CALGEQARRPDKLIF	TGCGCTCTTGGGGAACAGGCCCGGCGCCCCGATAAACTCATCTTT
TRDV1	-	TRDJ1	TRDD3	CALGGPFTGGCQTDKLIF	TGTGCTCTTGGGGGCCCCTTTACTGGGGGATGTCAAACCGATAAACTCATCTTT